A single sample is the source of the 5 T cell receptor beta chains below, sequenced in a study of T cell clusters in autoimmune cytopenias. TRB rearrangements were amplified by touch-down multiplex PCR with mixed TRB-A/B primers. Using the multiplex PCR reads, TCRdb records one entry per CDR3 protein without DNA. This sample's table has about 2,800 distinct CDR3 sequences. TRB was amplified from about 260 ng of peripheral blood genomic DNA per sample. The material sequenced was peripheral blood. The receptor set was obtained from a human donor with an autoimmune cytopenia or autoimmune hepatitis (not recorded which).

This clonotype is identified as medium-sized from frequency. The CDR3 loop reads CASSPGTAEAFF. This sequence joins TRBV12-3 or TRBV12-4 and TRBJ1-1; the TCRdb call, TRBD1, lacks DNA for checking. The CDR3 has 12 residues.

The chain links TRBV28 to TRBJ2-1. Germline lookup yields CDR1 MDHEN and CDR2 SYDVKM. The CDR3 totals 14 residues. The CDR3 here is CASSSRQEPNEQFF.

The chain has TRBV15 and TRBJ2-6; the TCRdb call, TRBD1, lacks DNA for checking. Germline-derived CDR1 and CDR2 are LNHNV and YYDKDF (reference sequence). The CDR3 spans 20 residues. The CDR3 is CATQQGPAGQGDSGANVLTF.

The chain couples TRBV12-3 or TRBV12-4 to TRBJ2-1; TCRdb proposes TRBD2, but this gene call is untestable without DNA. The CDR3 is 16 amino acids. CDR3 in amino acids: CASRPWTSGGYNEQFF.

This rearrangement joins TRBV7-9 to TRBJ2-2; TCRdb picks TRBD2, but there is no DNA to check that call. Germline V gene data show CDR1 as SEHNR and CDR2 as FQNEAQ (reference sequence). The CDR3 runs 14 residues. CDR3: CASSRDFQVGELFF.